Each of the 10 T cell receptor beta chains below was sequenced from the same sample in a study of cytomegalovirus exposure and HLA in healthy donors. Researchers ran the PCR with 60 Vbeta and 13 Jbeta primers. Generated by immunoSEQ multiplex PCR, the TCRdb table keeps only in-frame clones and is missing some. The data show 190,000 or so clones, roughly four fifths seen once. The sample taken for sequencing was PBMCs. The origin of the receptors is a man aged 45-60 years in good health and CMV-seronegative.

The J gene is TRBJ2-3, the V gene TRBV4-2, with 7 bases fitting TRBD2. The CDR3 is 15 residues long. J gave up 4 bases and V 1 base, and 5 bases lay outside the gene matches. Germline V gene sequence: CDR1 LGHNA, CDR2 YNFKEQ. The CDR3 sequence is CASSQGAGIADTQYF. CDR3 bases: TGTGCCAGCAGCCAAGGAGCGGGGATAGCAGATACGCAGTATTTT.

This clone showed up just a few times. The chain joins TRBV12-5 to TRBJ1-1; the D gene is possibly TRBD1 (6 bases). This CDR3 is 17 amino acids long. V lost 1 base and J 3 bases, leaving 18 bases between the germline ends. Germline V lookup: CDR1 LGHNT, CDR2 FRNRAP. The CDR3 region has the DNA TGTGCTAGTGGTTTGGGGAATGGGGGGGCGAAGGACACTGAAGCTTTCTTT. Its translation: CASGLGNGGAKDTEAFF.

The chain links TRBV5-1 to TRBJ2-7; 10 bases agree with TRBD1. There are 17 residues in the CDR3. CDR1 is SGHRS, CDR2 YFSETQ, per germline. After removal of 3 bases from V and 5 bases from J, the junction contained 14 bases not matched to a gene. DNA of the CDR3: TGCGCCAGCAGCTCTAACCCACCAGGGACAGGGGCCCACGAGCAGTACTTC. It yields the protein CASSSNPPGTGAHEQYF.

The chain links TRBV7-6 to TRBJ2-3; 9 bases agree with TRBD2. With V trimmed by 5 bases and J by 4 bases, 7 bases remained unmatched. The germline V gene encodes CDR1 SGHVS and CDR2 FNYEAQ. This CDR3 is built from 15 residues. Written as DNA, the CDR3 is TGTGCCAGCAGCCCAGAACGGACTAGCGCAGATACGCAGTATTTT. It codes for CASSPERTSADTQYF.

The chain uses TRBV6-1 and TRBJ2-3, with TRBD2 as a possible D gene (5 bases). V was trimmed by 5 bases and J by 5 bases, leaving 11 bases between them. The CDR3 contains 13 residues. Germline V gives CDR1 MNHNS, CDR2 SASEGT. The CDR3 DNA is TGTGCCAGCAGTTGGGAGCGGCAAGATACGCAGTATTTT. Encoded protein: CASSWERQDTQYF.

The chain uses TRBV27 and TRBJ1-6; D unresolved. The CDR3 is made up of 15 amino acids. Germline lookup yields CDR1 MNHEY and CDR2 SMNVEV (reference sequence). The V gene lost 8 bases and the J gene lost 7 bases, with 18 bases spanning the gap. CDR3 in amino acids: CASGLANSGNSPLHF. CDR3 DNA: TGTGCCAGCGGATTGGCCAACTCAGGCAATTCACCCCTCCACTTT.

V is TRBV18 and J is TRBJ2-3, with D uncertain. The germline gives CDR1 KGHSH, CDR2 LQKENI. Deletions cut 0 bases from V and 5 bases from J, with 12 bases between. CDR3 length equals 15 residues. CDR3 in amino acids: CASSPPSGIQDTQYF. CDR3 DNA sequence: TGTGCCAGCTCACCACCTTCCGGTATTCAAGATACGCAGTATTTT.

The gene calls are TRBV6-5 and TRBJ2-5; D perhaps matches TRBD2 (5 bases). The closer fit of TRBJ2-7 to the DNA end suggests the J call may be wrong. The CDR3 covers 14 residues. Germline V CDR1 and CDR2: MNHEY, SVGAGI. The CDR3 coding sequence is TGTGCCAGCAGTTACTCGCGGGCCAACTACGAGCAGTACTTC. This translates into CASSYSRANYEQYF.

The table lists this clone with a few counts. The chain is built from TRBV6-6 and TRBJ2-3, with 7 positions matching TRBD1. From germline, CDR1 is MNHNY and CDR2 SVGAGI (reference sequence). The CDR3 is 15 amino acids. V lost 6 bases and J lost 2; bases outside the gene matches: 8. The CDR3 DNA is TGTGCCAGCAGAGACGGGACAGCGAACACAGATACGCAGTATTTT. This gives the protein CASRDGTANTDTQYF.

In the case of this clone: Sequence at one end of the junction differs from germline and may be a read error. V usage is TRBV7-9 and J usage is TRBJ1-1, with 7 nucleotides matching TRBD1. CDR1 and CDR2 (germline): SEHNR, FQNEAQ (reference sequence). This CDR3 has 14 residues. CDR3 DNA: TGTTCCAGCAGCTTAAAACAGGGGCCTTTTGAAGCTTTCTTT. Its translation: CSSSLKQGPFEAFF.